The rows below give T cell receptor beta chains drawn from one sample of a study of naive and memory T cell subsets. Using its own MiXCR run on the UMI-ligation and nested PCR reads, TCRdb lists one record per CDR3 protein. The table has just over 80,000 distinct CDR3 sequences, about 10% seen once. The source material was naive CD8+ T cells from blood. The origin of the receptors is a human donor in good health. Each CDR3 is given with its conserved first and last residue. D genes are given only for firm matches. Some rows mark clone size as missing; the rest say once, few, many or name a class of expanded clone.

v_gene	j_gene	abundance	d_gene	CDR3nt	CDR3aa
TRBV14	TRBJ1-1	.	.	TGTGCCAGCAGCCCCGGAAGGGGGAGACACGACACTGAAGCTTTCTTT	CASSPGRGRHDTEAFF
TRBV6-2/TRBV6-3	TRBJ2-1	many	TRBD2	TGTGCCAGCAGTTACTCTGCTAGCGGGAGGGTAGGGCACAATGAGCAGTTCTTC	CASSYSASGRVGHNEQFF
TRBV7-2	TRBJ2-7	many	TRBD2	TGTGCCAGCAGCTCCACGGGCGGGAGGGATATTTACGAGCAGTACTTC	CASSSTGGRDIYEQYF
TRBV7-8	TRBJ2-5	many	TRBD2	TGTGCCAGCAGCTCCCTCGGGACTAGCGGAGCTCAAGAGACCCAGTACTTC	CASSSLGTSGAQETQYF
TRBV11-2	TRBJ2-3	few	TRBD2	TGTGCCAGCAGCTGGGAACTAGCGGGAGGGACAGATACGCAGTATTTT	CASSWELAGGTDTQYF
TRBV7-2	TRBJ2-3	many	.	TGTGCCAGCAGCTTAGAGGGTGGTTCGGGGGACAGCACAGATACGCAGTATTTT	CASSLEGGSGDSTDTQYF
TRBV12-3/TRBV12-4	TRBJ1-1	many	.	TGTGCCAGCAGCCAGACATTGAAGAACACTGAAGCTTTCTTT	CASSQTLKNTEAFF
TRBV12-3/TRBV12-4	TRBJ1-2	many	.	TGTGCCAGCACGGGGATTCGTGGCTACACCTTC	CASTGIRGYTF
TRBV21-1	TRBJ2-2	many	.	TGTGCCAGCAGCAAAGGCCGGGACCCTAACACCGGGGAGCTGTTTTTT	CASSKGRDPNTGELFF
TRBV27	TRBJ2-7	many	TRBD2	TGTGCCAGCAGTAAAGCGGGAGTGCCCTACGAGCAGTACTTC	CASSKAGVPYEQYF
TRBV5-8	TRBJ1-5	.	.	TGTGCCAGCAGCTTGGGGCCAGGGATTGGTCAGCCCCAGCATTTT	CASSLGPGIGQPQHF
TRBV20-1	TRBJ2-1	many	TRBD1	TGCAGTGCTAGAGACAGGGACAGTCGCAATGAGCAGTTCTTC	CSARDRDSRNEQFF
TRBV6-5	TRBJ2-7	medium-sized	.	TGTGCCAGCAGTACTACCTACGAGCAGTACTTC	CASSTTYEQYF
TRBV7-2	TRBJ2-4	many	TRBD1	TGTGCCAGCAGCCTTGACAGGGTGGCCAAAAACATTCAGTACTTC	CASSLDRVAKNIQYF
TRBV6-5	TRBJ2-7	.	.	TGTGCCAGCAGTTATGGGCAGGGTTTCGAGCAGTACTTC	CASSYGQGFEQYF
TRBV30	TRBJ1-2	.	TRBD1	TGTGCCTGGGATTGGGGACAGGGTTTCGGTGGCTACACCTTC	CAWDWGQGFGGYTF
TRBV11-2	TRBJ2-3	.	.	TGTGCCAGCAGCTTAGTTTATAAAGCTGATACGCAGTATTTT	CASSLVYKADTQYF
TRBV5-1	TRBJ2-1	many	.	TGCGCCAGCAGATGGGGCTTAGCGGCTGCCGACAATGAGCAGTTCTTC	CASRWGLAAADNEQFF
TRBV7-9	TRBJ2-3	many	.	TGTGCCAGCAGCTTAACGCTAGCAGATACGCAGTATTTT	CASSLTLADTQYF
TRBV5-5	TRBJ1-5	.	TRBD1	TGTGCCAGCAGCCCTGACAGGGTTACCCAGCCCCAGCATTTT	CASSPDRVTQPQHF
TRBV10-3	TRBJ2-7	.	TRBD2	TGTGCCGCGGGAGCCGAAGGGTGGCCCTACGAGCATTACTTC	CAAGAEGWPYEHYF
TRBV27	TRBJ2-7	.	.	TGTGCCAGCAGTTTATCCGCCTACCTTCCCTACGAGCAGTACTTC	CASSLSAYLPYEQYF
TRBV4-1	TRBJ2-7	few	TRBD2	TGCGCCAGCAGCCAGGTAGCGGGAAACTACGAGCAGTACTTC	CASSQVAGNYEQYF
TRBV12-3/TRBV12-4	TRBJ2-1	few	TRBD2	TGTGCCAGCAGTTTTAGCGGGGGATACAATGAGCAGTTCTTC	CASSFSGGYNEQFF
TRBV4-3	TRBJ2-3	few	.	TGCGCCAGCAGCCAAGATTCTCCAAGCACAGATACGCAGTATTTT	CASSQDSPSTDTQYF
TRBV19	TRBJ2-7	many	.	TGTGCCAGTAGTCTGTCACGGGACTTCTCCTACGAGCAGTACTTC	CASSLSRDFSYEQYF
TRBV20-1	TRBJ2-7	.	.	TGCAGTGCCAGAGGCGCAGGGGAGGGCTACGAGCAGTACTTC	CSARGAGEGYEQYF
TRBV15	TRBJ2-1	.	.	TGTGCCACCAGCAGAGCCGGGGAGAGGACCTACAATGAGCAGTTCTTC	CATSRAGERTYNEQFF
TRBV11-3	TRBJ2-5	medium-sized	.	TGTGCCAGCAGCTTAGAAACGGGTCTTGGAGGGACCCAGTACTTC	CASSLETGLGGTQYF
TRBV2	TRBJ2-5	.	TRBD1	TGTGCCGGACTTCCAGCAGGGGGTCAAGAGACCCAGTACTTC	CAGLPAGGQETQYF
TRBV7-9	TRBJ2-7	few	TRBD1	TGTGCCAGCAGCTTATGGGCACAGGGGGATTACTACGAGCAGTACTTC	CASSLWAQGDYYEQYF
TRBV27	TRBJ2-1	many	TRBD1	TGTGCCAGCAGTCCTGCAGGGGGTTACAATGAGCAGTTCTTC	CASSPAGGYNEQFF
TRBV3-1	TRBJ2-3	many	TRBD2	TGTGCCAGCAGCCCGGGACTAGCGGGAGCTAGAACAGATACGCAGTATTTT	CASSPGLAGARTDTQYF
TRBV5-5	TRBJ2-1	.	.	TGTGCCAGCAGCGTGGCCGATGAGCAGTTCTTC	CASSVADEQFF
TRBV4-1	TRBJ2-3	many	TRBD2	TGCGCCAGCAGCCAAACGGGAGGATCTACAGATACGCAGTATTTT	CASSQTGGSTDTQYF
TRBV27	TRBJ2-7	many	.	TGTGCCAGCAGTCATGGGAGTACTTACGAGCAGTACTTC	CASSHGSTYEQYF
TRBV7-2	TRBJ2-7	many	.	TGTGCCAGCAGCTCCCAGGGACGGGAGCAGTACTTC	CASSSQGREQYF
TRBV18	TRBJ1-4	many	.	TGTGCCAGCTCACCTGGCCCACGCGATGAAAAACTGTTTTTT	CASSPGPRDEKLFF
TRBV6-2/TRBV6-3	TRBJ1-5	few	.	TGTGCCAGCAGTCCGGGGAGTAGGACGCAGCCCCAGCATTTT	CASSPGSRTQPQHF
TRBV6-5	TRBJ1-1	few	.	TGTGCCAGCAGTCACCTACCCTTAGAAGAGGGAGCTTTCTTT	CASSHLPLEEGAFF
TRBV28	TRBJ2-3	.	.	TGTGCCAGCAGTTCCCCCACGGGGAGCACAGATACGCAGTATTTT	CASSSPTGSTDTQYF
TRBV27	TRBJ1-2	few	TRBD1	TGTGCCAGCAGTTTGAACGCAGGGGGGGAGACGGTTAGGTATGGCTACACCTTC	CASSLNAGGETVRYGYTF
TRBV2	TRBJ2-1	.	TRBD2	TGTGCCAGCAGTGAAATAAGTTCTAGCGGGACCGGGCAGTTCTTC	CASSEISSSGTGQFF
TRBV9	TRBJ2-7	.	TRBD2	TGTGCCAGCAGCGTATCCCCCGCGGGAGGCTACGAGCAGTACTTC	CASSVSPAGGYEQYF
TRBV4-1	TRBJ1-6	many	.	TGCGCCAGCAGCCAAGACCGAAATTCACCCCTCCACTTT	CASSQDRNSPLHF
TRBV4-1	TRBJ2-3	many	.	TGCGCCAGCAGCCAGGCAACAGTCCCTAGCACAGATACGCAGTATTTT	CASSQATVPSTDTQYF
TRBV12-3/TRBV12-4	TRBJ2-1	few	TRBD2	TGTGCCAGCAGTTTCCTAGCGGGGTACAATGAGCAGTTCTTC	CASSFLAGYNEQFF
TRBV30	TRBJ1-1	many	.	TGTGCCTGGAGTCCATCGGACGGAGAAGCTTTCTTT	CAWSPSDGEAFF
TRBV6-2/TRBV6-3	TRBJ2-2	few	.	TGTGCCAGCAGTCTTTGGGACGCGGGCACCGGGGAGCTGTTTTTT	CASSLWDAGTGELFF
TRBV12-5	TRBJ1-5	many	TRBD1	TGTGCTAGTGGTTTGGAGACAGGGAGCAATCAGCCCCAGCATTTT	CASGLETGSNQPQHF
TRBV27	TRBJ1-2	many	.	TGTGCCAGCAGTTTAGGGGGCAACTATGGCTACACCTTC	CASSLGGNYGYTF
TRBV5-1	TRBJ1-5	many	TRBD1	TGCGCCAGCAGCCTCACAGGGGGCTCCAATCAGCCCCAGCATTTT	CASSLTGGSNQPQHF
TRBV6-2/TRBV6-3	TRBJ2-3	many	.	TGTGCCAGCAGTTACGTCGACGGGAGTGCGCAGTATTTT	CASSYVDGSAQYF
TRBV11-2	TRBJ2-7	medium-sized	TRBD2	TGTGCCAGCAGCTTAGGGGGGACTAGCGACGAGCAGTACTTC	CASSLGGTSDEQYF
TRBV15	TRBJ1-6	few	.	TGTGCCACCAGCAGGGAAGGGGGTGGGGACTATAATTCACCCCTCCACTTT	CATSREGGGDYNSPLHF
TRBV28	TRBJ2-5	.	TRBD1	TGTGCCAGCAGTTGGGACAGGGTAGGAGGGGCCCAAGAGACCCAGTACTTC	CASSWDRVGGAQETQYF
TRBV7-9	TRBJ2-3	once	.	TGTGCCAGCAGCCACCTGGGAAGCACAGATACGCAGTATTTT	CASSHLGSTDTQYF
TRBV15	TRBJ2-1	few	.	TGTGCCACCAGCACCCCAGGAGTTACCCCGGACAATGAGCAGTTCTTC	CATSTPGVTPDNEQFF
TRBV18	TRBJ1-1	.	.	TGTGCCAGCTCACCGGTAGGCAAGAACACTGAAGCTTTCTTT	CASSPVGKNTEAFF
TRBV23-1	TRBJ2-1	many	.	TGCGCCAGCAGTCAATGTACGGGATGCAGTGAGCAGTTCTTC	CASSQCTGCSEQFF